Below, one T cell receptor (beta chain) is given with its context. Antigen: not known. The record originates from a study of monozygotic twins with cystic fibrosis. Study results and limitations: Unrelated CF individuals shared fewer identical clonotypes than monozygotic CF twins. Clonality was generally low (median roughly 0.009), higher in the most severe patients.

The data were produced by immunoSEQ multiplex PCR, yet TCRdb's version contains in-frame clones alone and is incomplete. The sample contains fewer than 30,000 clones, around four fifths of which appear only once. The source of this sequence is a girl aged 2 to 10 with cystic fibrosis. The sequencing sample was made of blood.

The CDR3: CASMGGSSGANVLTF. The CDR3 DNA reads as TGTGCCTCAATGGGGGGCTCCTCTGGGGCCAACGTCCTGACTTTC. V usage is TRBV10-3 and J usage is TRBJ2-6, with D tentatively TRBD1 or TRBD2 (6 bases each). The V gene lost 11 bases and the J gene lost 0 bases, with 14 bases spanning the gap. The V gene's germline CDR1 is ENHRY and CDR2 SYGVKD. The CDR3 has 15 amino acids.